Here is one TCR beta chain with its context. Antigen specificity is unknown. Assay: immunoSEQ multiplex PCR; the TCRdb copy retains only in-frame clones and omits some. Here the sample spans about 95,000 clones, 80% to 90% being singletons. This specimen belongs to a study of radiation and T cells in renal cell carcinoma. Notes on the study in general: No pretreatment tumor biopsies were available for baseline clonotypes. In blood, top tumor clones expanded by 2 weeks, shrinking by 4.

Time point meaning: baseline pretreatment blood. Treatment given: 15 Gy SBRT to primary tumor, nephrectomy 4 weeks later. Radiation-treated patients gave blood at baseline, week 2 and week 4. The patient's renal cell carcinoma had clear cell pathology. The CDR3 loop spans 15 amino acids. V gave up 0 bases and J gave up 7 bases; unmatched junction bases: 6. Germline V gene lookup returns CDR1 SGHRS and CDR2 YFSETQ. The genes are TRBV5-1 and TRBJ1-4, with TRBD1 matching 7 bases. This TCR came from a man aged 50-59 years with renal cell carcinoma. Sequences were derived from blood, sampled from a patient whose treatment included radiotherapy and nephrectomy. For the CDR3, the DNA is TGCGCCAGCAGCTTGGGGACAGGTCGGGGTGAAAAACTGTTTTTT. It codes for CASSLGTGRGEKLFF.